Listed below are T cell receptor beta chains from one sample, sequenced in a study of shared clonotypes between healthy human individuals. Clones were read by immunoSEQ multiplex PCR, and TCRdb kept only the in-frame ones, dropping some. The sample gives fewer than 850,000 clones, roughly 96% of which show up once; about 0.25% is in the top ten. Sequenced sample: naive CD8+ T cells sorted from blood. Receptors were obtained from a man under 40 in good health. Both conserved end residues are part of each CDR3. The D gene is left open where the match is weak. Where a row states a size, it is once, few, many or the class of an expanded clone; other rows omit it.

D gene | J gene | clone size | V gene | CDR3 DNA | CDR3 protein
NA | TRBJ2-7 | NA | TRBV14 | TGTGCCAGCAGCCAAGAAAGTCAGAACGAGCAGTACTTC | CASSQESQNEQYF
NA | TRBJ2-1 | NA | TRBV27 | TGTGCCAGCAGTTTTTCGAGGAACAATGAGCAGTTCTTC | CASSFSRNNEQFF
NA | TRBJ2-1 | NA | TRBV28 | TGTGCCAGCAGGACAAGGATTGGGCTATACAATGAGCAGTTCTTC | CASRTRIGLYNEQFF
TRBD2 | TRBJ2-1 | NA | TRBV9 | TGTGCCAGCAGCCTACGACTAGCGGGAGACAATGAGCAGTTCTTC | CASSLRLAGDNEQFF
TRBD2 | TRBJ2-1 | NA | TRBV11-2 | TGTGCCAGCAGCTTAGACTTTAGCGGGAGGGGAGACAATGAGCAGTTCTTC | CASSLDFSGRGDNEQFF
TRBD2 | TRBJ2-5 | NA | TRBV29-1 | TGCAGCGTTGAAGGCCTAGCGGGAGAGGGCCAAGAGACCCAGTACTTC | CSVEGLAGEGQETQYF
NA | TRBJ1-2 | NA | TRBV6-5 | TGTGCCAGCAGTTACCGGGCAGGGAGTCGCTATGGCTACACCTTC | CASSYRAGSRYGYTF
NA | TRBJ2-5 | NA | TRBV11-3 | TGTGCCAGCAGCTTAGGGGGGCAAGAGACCCAGTACTTC | CASSLGGQETQYF
NA | TRBJ1-1 | NA | TRBV5-4 | TGTGCCAGCAGCCCAACAGGAGCGGCAGGGCGTCACACTGAAGCTTTCTTT | CASSPTGAAGRHTEAFF
NA | TRBJ2-7 | NA | TRBV9 | TGTGCCAGCCATCCGGGAGTTACCCCGAGGGAGTACGAGCAGTACTTC | CASHPGVTPREYEQYF
NA | TRBJ2-7 | once | TRBV6-1 | TGTGCCAGCAGCCTTACTAGGATAGAGCAGTACTTC | CASSLTRIEQYF
NA | TRBJ1-2 | NA | TRBV7-9 | TGTGCCAGCAGCCCAGGGGCAGGAGTCGATGGCTACACCTTC | CASSPGAGVDGYTF
TRBD2 | TRBJ2-2 | NA | TRBV10-3 | TGTGCCACTCAACGCGGGATAGCGGGAGTCACCGGGGAGCTGTTTTTT | CATQRGIAGVTGELFF
NA | TRBJ1-1 | once | TRBV5-4 | TGTGCCAGCAGAGGGAGCTCATGGCCTGCTTTCTTT | CASRGSSWPAFF
NA | TRBJ2-7 | NA | TRBV11-3 | TGTGCCAGCAGCTTTACCCAGGGGTACGAGCAGTACTTC | CASSFTQGYEQYF
TRBD1 | TRBJ2-1 | NA | TRBV27 | TGTGCCAGCAGTACTACAGGGGATCCCTACAATGAGCAGTTCTTC | CASSTTGDPYNEQFF
NA | TRBJ2-7 | once | TRBV7-9 | TGTGCCAGCAGCTCCGCGTCCACAGGGTACCTTTCCTACGAGCAGTACTTC | CASSSASTGYLSYEQYF
TRBD2 | TRBJ2-7 | NA | TRBV27 | TGTGCCAGCAGTTCCTATAGCGGGAGCGACGAGCAGTACTTC | CASSSYSGSDEQYF
TRBD2 | TRBJ2-3 | NA | TRBV7-9 | TGTGCCAGCAGCCTCAGGACTAGCGGAGCCACAGATACGCAGTATTTT | CASSLRTSGATDTQYF
NA | TRBJ1-1 | NA | TRBV5-1 | TGCGCCAGCAACCCACAGGGAGGGACTGAAGCTTTCTTT | CASNPQGGTEAFF
NA | TRBJ2-1 | NA | TRBV9 | TGTGCCAGCAGCGTAGAAACAGGAACCTACAATGAGCAGTTCTTC | CASSVETGTYNEQFF
NA | TRBJ2-7 | NA | TRBV6-5 | TGTGCCAGCAGCAGCGAAGGGGAGCAGTACTTC | CASSSEGEQYF
TRBD1 | TRBJ1-2 | NA | TRBV19 | TGTGCCAGTATGAACAACAGGGGTAGTGGCTATGGCTACACCTTC | CASMNNRGSGYGYTF
NA | TRBJ1-2 | NA | TRBV7-9 | TGTGCCAGCAGCCCCCGGACGGACCACGGCTACACCTTC | CASSPRTDHGYTF
TRBD1 | TRBJ2-2 | NA | TRBV7-7 | TGTGCCAGCAGCCCGAGACAGGGACCCAACACCGGGGAGCTGTTTTTT | CASSPRQGPNTGELFF
NA | TRBJ2-5 | NA | TRBV19 | TGTGCCAGTAGTATCGGGACGGAGAGAGAACAAGAGACCCAGTACTTC | CASSIGTEREQETQYF
NA | TRBJ2-7 | NA | TRBV28 | TGTGCCAGCAGTTCCAGGGGCCCGGGGGACGAGCAGTACTTC | CASSSRGPGDEQYF
NA | TRBJ1-1 | NA | TRBV7-3 | TGTGCCAGCAGCTTAACGGTCGGGGGCACTGAAGCTTTCTTT | CASSLTVGGTEAFF
NA | TRBJ1-2 | NA | TRBV7-9 | TGTGCCAGCAGCTTCCCTGGACAGAGCTATGGCTACACCTTC | CASSFPGQSYGYTF
NA | TRBJ2-7 | NA | TRBV6-5 | TGTGCCAGCAGAGGCTTAGGTTTCTACGAGCAGTACTTC | CASRGLGFYEQYF
TRBD2 | TRBJ2-5 | NA | TRBV5-1 | TGCGCCAGCAGCTTCTTAGCGGGAGTGGCAGAGACCCAGTACTTC | CASSFLAGVAETQYF
NA | TRBJ2-7 | NA | TRBV7-9 | TGTGCCAGCACCCAGGGATCTTCCTACGAGCAGTACTTC | CASTQGSSYEQYF
NA | TRBJ1-1 | NA | TRBV4-3 | TGCGCCAGCAGCCAAGATTCCGTCGGGCATACCCCACCGAACACTGAAGCTTTCTTT | CASSQDSVGHTPPNTEAFF
NA | TRBJ1-1 | NA | TRBV27 | TGTGCCAGCAGTTCCTTGAGGAAAGGGACTGAAGCTTTCTTT | CASSSLRKGTEAFF
TRBD1 | TRBJ1-5 | NA | TRBV11-2 | TGTGCCAGCAGCGCGACAGGGGCCAATCAGCCCCAGCATTTT | CASSATGANQPQHF
NA | TRBJ1-2 | NA | TRBV11-2 | TGTGCCAGCAGCTTAGGGGGCAATACGGCGGGCTTC | CASSLGGNTAGF
NA | TRBJ2-7 | NA | TRBV28 | TGTGCCAGCAGTTTAAGGGGTGTGGGGGAGCAGTACTTC | CASSLRGVGEQYF
TRBD2 | TRBJ2-7 | NA | TRBV16 | TGTGCCAGCAGCCAATTTAAGCGGGAACACGAGCAGTACTTC | CASSQFKREHEQYF
TRBD1 | TRBJ1-5 | NA | TRBV27 | TGTGCCAGCAGTTTAGGGACAGGTTTCAATCAGCCCCAGCATTTT | CASSLGTGFNQPQHF
NA | TRBJ2-2 | NA | TRBV7-9 | TGTGCCAGCAGCTTAGCGGACAGAACCGGGGAGCTGTTTTTT | CASSLADRTGELFF
TRBD2 | TRBJ2-7 | NA | TRBV4-1 | TGCGCCAGCAGCCAAGGGATGGGACTAGCCTCCTACGAGCAGTACTTC | CASSQGMGLASYEQYF
NA | TRBJ2-3 | NA | TRBV5-5 | TGTGCCAGCAGCTTGCGGGGGTCCGGGACCTCCAGGGGCCTTGGAGATACGCAGTATTTT | CASSLRGSGTSRGLGDTQYF
NA | TRBJ2-7 | NA | TRBV27 | TGTGCCAGCAGTTTATCAATAGGGGAGTTCTACGAGCAGTACTTC | CASSLSIGEFYEQYF
NA | TRBJ1-2 | NA | TRBV6-5 | TGTGCCAGCAAAAAGATAGAGGGAGGGACCGATGGCTACACCTTC | CASKKIEGGTDGYTF
NA | TRBJ2-7 | NA | TRBV9 | TGTGCCAGCAGCCCGACAGGTTCAAACGAGCAGTACTTC | CASSPTGSNEQYF
TRBD2 | TRBJ2-7 | NA | TRBV9 | TGTGCCAGCAGCGCCTGGGGAGCGGGGGACGAGCAGTACTTC | CASSAWGAGDEQYF
NA | TRBJ2-7 | NA | TRBV5-1 | TGCGCCAGCAGCTTGACAGGAGAAATGTACGAGCAGTACTTC | CASSLTGEMYEQYF
NA | TRBJ2-3 | NA | TRBV7-9 | TGTGCCAGCAGCTTAGGAGACTACCTCACAGATACGCAGTATTTT | CASSLGDYLTDTQYF
TRBD2 | TRBJ2-2 | NA | TRBV7-9 | TGTGCCAGCAGCCATACCGGGACTAGCGGGAGACTCCTGGGGGAGCTGTTTTTT | CASSHTGTSGRLLGELFF
NA | TRBJ1-2 | once | TRBV9 | TGTGCCAGCAGCGTTAGCCACAGGGTTGGCTACACCTTC | CASSVSHRVGYTF
NA | TRBJ2-7 | NA | TRBV27 | TGTGCCAGCAGCTCCCCGAACAGGAACGAGCAGTACTTC | CASSSPNRNEQYF
NA | TRBJ1-5 | NA | TRBV6-6 | TGTGCCAGCAGCGGTTCCCCCAATCAGCCCCAGCATTTT | CASSGSPNQPQHF
TRBD1 | TRBJ1-2 | once | TRBV15 | TGTGCCACCAGCAGATACCGGGACAGGGGTGATGGCTACACCTTC | CATSRYRDRGDGYTF
NA | TRBJ2-3 | NA | TRBV7-3 | TGTGCCAGCAGCTTAGTTGGCCAGGGCCCCACAGATACGCAGTATTTT | CASSLVGQGPTDTQYF
TRBD2 | TRBJ2-7 | once | TRBV14 | TGTGCCAGCAGCCAAGATCTGACGCGGGAGAGTTACGAGCAGTACTTC | CASSQDLTRESYEQYF
NA | TRBJ2-1 | NA | TRBV20-1 | TGCAGTGCTAGGGTAGGGTATGAGCAGTTCTTC | CSARVGYEQFF